The text below deals with one TCR beta chain. The antigen is not known. Time point noted: pre-treatment sample, taken before nivolumab and TIL therapy. Tumor tissue came from excised metastases, mostly pleural nodules or supraclavicular lymph nodes. This sample was taken from a study of TIL therapy for anti-PD-1-resistant metastatic lung cancer. As for the study in general: Median tumor PD-L1 proportion score was approximately 6.3%. Findings and caveats of the study: TIL cultures after expansion showed higher clonality and lower diversity than baseline tumor (median around 5.9% vs 31%).

Germline V gene data show CDR1 as SGHRS and CDR2 as YFSETQ. The CDR3 sequence is 17 residues long. The V and J ends lost 1 base and 0 bases respectively, with 13 bases between them. This was the immunoSEQ v3 assay. Profiling relied on immunoSEQ multiplex PCR, and the TCRdb table lists in-frame clones only, not all of them. The table records roughly 92,000 clones, roughly two thirds of them present only once. The material sequenced was tumor tissue, taken at baseline. The chain uses TRBV5-1 and TRBJ2-2, with D possibly TRBD2 on 5 matching bases. This sequence was found in a person aged 25 to 85 with non-small cell lung cancer. The CDR3: CASSLYPGDTNTGELFF. CDR3 DNA sequence: TGCGCCAGCAGCTTGTACCCCGGGGATACGAACACCGGGGAGCTGTTTTTT.